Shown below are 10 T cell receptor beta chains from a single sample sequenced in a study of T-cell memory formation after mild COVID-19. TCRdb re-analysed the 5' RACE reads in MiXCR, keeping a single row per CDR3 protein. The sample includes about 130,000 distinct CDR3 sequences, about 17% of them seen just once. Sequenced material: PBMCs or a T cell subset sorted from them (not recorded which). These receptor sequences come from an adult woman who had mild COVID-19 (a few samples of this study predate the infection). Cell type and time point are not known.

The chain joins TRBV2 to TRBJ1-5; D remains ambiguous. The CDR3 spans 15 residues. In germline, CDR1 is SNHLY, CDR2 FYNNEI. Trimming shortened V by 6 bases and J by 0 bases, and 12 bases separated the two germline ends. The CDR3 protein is CASRYGDYSNQPQHF. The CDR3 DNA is TGTGCCAGCAGATACGGAGATTATAGCAATCAGCCCCAGCATTTT.

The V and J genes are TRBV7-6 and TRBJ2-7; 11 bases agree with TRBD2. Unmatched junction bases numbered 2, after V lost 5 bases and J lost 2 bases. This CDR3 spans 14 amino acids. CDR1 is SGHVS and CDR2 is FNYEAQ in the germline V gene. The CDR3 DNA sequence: TGTGCCAGCAGCACGACTAGCGGGGCCTACGAGCAGTACTTC. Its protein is CASSTTSGAYEQYF. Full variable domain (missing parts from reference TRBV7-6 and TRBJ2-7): GAGVSQSPRYKVTKRGQDVALRCDPISGHVSLYWYRQALGQGPEFLTYFNYEAQQDKSGLPNDRFSAERPEGSISTLTIQRTEQRDSAMYRCASSTTSGAYEQYFGPGTRLTVT.

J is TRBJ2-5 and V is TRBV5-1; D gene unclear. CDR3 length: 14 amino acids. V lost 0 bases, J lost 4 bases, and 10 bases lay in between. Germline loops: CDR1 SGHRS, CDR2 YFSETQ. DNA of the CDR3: TGCGCCAGCAGCTTGGGAGGCCCCGGAGAGACCCAGTACTTC. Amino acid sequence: CASSLGGPGETQYF.

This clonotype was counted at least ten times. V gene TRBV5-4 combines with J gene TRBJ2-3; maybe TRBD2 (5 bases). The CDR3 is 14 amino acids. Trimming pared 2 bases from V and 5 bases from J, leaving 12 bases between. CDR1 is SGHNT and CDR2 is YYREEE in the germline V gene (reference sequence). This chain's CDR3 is CASSLKSGGDTQYF. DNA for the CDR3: TGTGCCAGCAGCTTAAAAAGCGGCGGAGATACGCAGTATTTT.

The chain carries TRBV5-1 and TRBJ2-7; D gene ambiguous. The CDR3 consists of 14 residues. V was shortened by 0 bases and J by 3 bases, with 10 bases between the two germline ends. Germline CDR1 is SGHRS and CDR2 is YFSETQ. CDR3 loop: CASSLAFINYEQYF. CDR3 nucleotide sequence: TGCGCCAGCAGCTTGGCCTTCATCAACTACGAGCAGTACTTC.

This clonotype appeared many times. The CDR3 here is CASSPLGTPYGYTF. CDR3 sequence (DNA): TGTGCCAGCAGCCCCCTCGGGACACCTTATGGCTACACCTTC. This chain uses TRBV13 with TRBJ1-2; weak D call: TRBD1 (6 bases). There are 14 residues in the CDR3. Germline assignment: CDR1 PRHDT and CDR2 FYEKMQ (reference sequence). With 5 bases removed from V and 5 bases from J, the gap between germline ends came to 15 bases.

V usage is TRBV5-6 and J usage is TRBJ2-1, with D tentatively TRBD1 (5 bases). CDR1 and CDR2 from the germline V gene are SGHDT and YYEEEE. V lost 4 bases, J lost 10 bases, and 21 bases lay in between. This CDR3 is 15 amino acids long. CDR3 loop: CASSRLSDWGAEQFF. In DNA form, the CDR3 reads TGTGCCAGCAGCCGCCTTTCCGACTGGGGCGCGGAGCAGTTCTTC.

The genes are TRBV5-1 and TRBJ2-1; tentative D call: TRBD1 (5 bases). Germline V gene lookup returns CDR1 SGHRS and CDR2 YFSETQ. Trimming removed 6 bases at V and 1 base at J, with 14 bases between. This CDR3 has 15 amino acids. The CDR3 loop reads CASKHRTTSYNEQFF. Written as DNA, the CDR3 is TGCGCCAGCAAGCACAGGACGACTTCCTACAATGAGCAGTTCTTC.

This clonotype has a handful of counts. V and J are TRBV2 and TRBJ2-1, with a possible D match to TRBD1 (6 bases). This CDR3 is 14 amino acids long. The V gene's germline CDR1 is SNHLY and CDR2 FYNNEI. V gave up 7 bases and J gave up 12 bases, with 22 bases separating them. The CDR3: CASIVSGPLQGQFF. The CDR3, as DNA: TGTGCCAGCATAGTAAGCGGCCCCCTACAGGGGCAGTTCTTC.

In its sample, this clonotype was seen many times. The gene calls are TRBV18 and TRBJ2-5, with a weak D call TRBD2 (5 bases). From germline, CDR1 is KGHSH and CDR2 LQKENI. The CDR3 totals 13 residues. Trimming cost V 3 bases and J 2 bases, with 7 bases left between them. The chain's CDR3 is CASSPGVQETQYF. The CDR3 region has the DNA TGTGCCAGCTCACCGGGAGTTCAAGAGACCCAGTACTTC.